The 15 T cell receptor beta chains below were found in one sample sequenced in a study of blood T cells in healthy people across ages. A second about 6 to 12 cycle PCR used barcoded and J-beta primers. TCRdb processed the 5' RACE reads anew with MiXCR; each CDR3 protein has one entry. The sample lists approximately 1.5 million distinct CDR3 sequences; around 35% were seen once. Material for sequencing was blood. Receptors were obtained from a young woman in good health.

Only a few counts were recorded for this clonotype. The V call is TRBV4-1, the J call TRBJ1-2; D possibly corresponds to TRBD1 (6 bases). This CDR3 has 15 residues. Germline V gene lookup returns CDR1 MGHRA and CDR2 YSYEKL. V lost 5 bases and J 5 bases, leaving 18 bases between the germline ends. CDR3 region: CASSYPFQGKYGYTF. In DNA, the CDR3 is TGCGCCAGCAGCTACCCCTTCCAGGGGAAATATGGCTACACCTTC.

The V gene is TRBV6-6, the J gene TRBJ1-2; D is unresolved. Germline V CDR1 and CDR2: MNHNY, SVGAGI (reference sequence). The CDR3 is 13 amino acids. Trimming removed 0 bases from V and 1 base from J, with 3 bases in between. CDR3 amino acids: CASSYSFNYGYTF. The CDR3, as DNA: TGTGCCAGCAGTTACTCCTTTAACTATGGCTACACCTTC.

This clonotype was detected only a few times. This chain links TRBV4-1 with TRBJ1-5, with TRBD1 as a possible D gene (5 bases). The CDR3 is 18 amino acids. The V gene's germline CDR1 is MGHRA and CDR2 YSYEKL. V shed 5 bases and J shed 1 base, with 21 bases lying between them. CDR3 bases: TGCGCCAGCAGCTCAACACCTGAGGGGACGTTCAGCAATCAGCCCCAGCATTTT. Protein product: CASSSTPEGTFSNQPQHF.

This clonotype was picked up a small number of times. The CDR3 region is CASGFSRLGRSTDTQYF. DNA of the CDR3: TGTGCTAGTGGTTTTTCAAGACTAGGAAGGAGCACAGATACGCAGTATTTT. The chain couples TRBV12-5 to TRBJ2-3, with D possibly being TRBD2 (6 bases). V dropped 3 bases and J dropped 0 bases, with 16 bases sitting between them. The germline V gene has CDR1 LGHNT and CDR2 FRNRAP. The CDR3 runs to 17 residues. The complete variable domain, with remaining parts taken from reference TRBV12-5 and TRBJ2-3, reads DARVTQTPRHKVTEMGQEVTMRCQPILGHNTVFWYRQTMMQGLELLAYFRNRAPLDDSGMPKDRFSAEMPDATLATLKIQPSEPRDSAVYFCASGFSRLGRSTDTQYFGPGTRLTVL.

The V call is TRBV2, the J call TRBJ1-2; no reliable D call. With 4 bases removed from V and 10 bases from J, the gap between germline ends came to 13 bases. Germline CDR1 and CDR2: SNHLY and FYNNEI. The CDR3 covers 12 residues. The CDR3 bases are TGTGCCAGCAGTGTAGGACGCTCTTACTACACCTTC. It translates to CASSVGRSYYTF.

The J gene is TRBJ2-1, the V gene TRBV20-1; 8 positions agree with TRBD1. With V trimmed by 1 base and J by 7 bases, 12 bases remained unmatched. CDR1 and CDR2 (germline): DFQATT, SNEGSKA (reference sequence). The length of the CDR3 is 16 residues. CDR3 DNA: TGCAGTGCTAGAGGGGCCCCCACGACAGGGGTGAATGAGCAGTTCTTC. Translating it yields CSARGAPTTGVNEQFF.

The CDR3, as DNA: TGTGCCAGCACCGCCACAGGGTCTCTCGAGCAGTACTTC. Its protein is CASTATGSLEQYF. This chain joins TRBV28 and TRBJ2-7; the D gene is possibly TRBD1 (6 bases). CDR1 and CDR2 (germline): MDHEN, SYDVKM. CDR3 length equals 13 residues. V lost 7 bases and J lost 6, with 16 bases in between.

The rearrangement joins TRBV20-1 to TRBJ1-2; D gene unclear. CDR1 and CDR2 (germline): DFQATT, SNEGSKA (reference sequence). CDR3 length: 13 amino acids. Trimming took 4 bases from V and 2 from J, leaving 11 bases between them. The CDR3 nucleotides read TGCAGTGCTAAAGAGGGAACCAACTATGGCTACACCTTC. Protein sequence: CSAKEGTNYGYTF.

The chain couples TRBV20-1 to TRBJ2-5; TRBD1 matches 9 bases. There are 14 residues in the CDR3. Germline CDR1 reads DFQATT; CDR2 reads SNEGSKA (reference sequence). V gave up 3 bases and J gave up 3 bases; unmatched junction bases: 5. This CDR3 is CSASEGTGKETQYF. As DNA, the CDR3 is TGCAGTGCTAGTGAAGGGACAGGGAAAGAGACCCAGTACTTC.

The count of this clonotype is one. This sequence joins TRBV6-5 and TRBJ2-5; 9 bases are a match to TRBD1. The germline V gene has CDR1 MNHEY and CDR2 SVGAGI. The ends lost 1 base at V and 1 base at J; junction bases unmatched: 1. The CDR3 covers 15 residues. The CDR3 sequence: CASSYWTGAQETQYF. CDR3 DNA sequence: TGTGCCAGCAGTTACTGGACAGGGGCCCAAGAGACCCAGTACTTC.

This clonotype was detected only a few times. CDR3 region: CSAFDLTAGQKRNYGYTF. The CDR3 bases are TGCAGTGCTTTCGATCTAACGGCGGGACAGAAAAGAAACTATGGCTACACCTTC. The chain uses TRBV20-1 and TRBJ1-2, with TRBD1 matching 7 bases. V lost 5 bases, J lost 2 bases, and 20 bases stayed unmatched. The CDR3 extends over 18 amino acids. CDR1 is DFQATT and CDR2 is SNEGSKA in the germline V gene (reference sequence).

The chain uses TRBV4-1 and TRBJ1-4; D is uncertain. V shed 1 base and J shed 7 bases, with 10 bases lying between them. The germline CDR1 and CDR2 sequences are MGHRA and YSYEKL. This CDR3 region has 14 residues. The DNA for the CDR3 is TGCGCCAGCAGCCAAGGGGTCTTGGTTGAAAAACTGTTTTTT. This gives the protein CASSQGVLVEKLFF.

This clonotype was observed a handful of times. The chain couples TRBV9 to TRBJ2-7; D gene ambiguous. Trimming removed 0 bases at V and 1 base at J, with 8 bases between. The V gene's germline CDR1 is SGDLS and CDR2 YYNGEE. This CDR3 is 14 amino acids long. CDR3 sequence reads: CASSVASESYEQYF. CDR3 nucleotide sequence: TGTGCCAGCAGCGTAGCAAGCGAGTCCTACGAGCAGTACTTC.

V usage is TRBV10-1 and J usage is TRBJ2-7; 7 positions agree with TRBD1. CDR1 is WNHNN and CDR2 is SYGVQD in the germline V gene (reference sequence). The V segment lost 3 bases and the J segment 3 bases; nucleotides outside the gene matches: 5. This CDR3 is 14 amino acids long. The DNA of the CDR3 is TGCGCCAGCAGTGACCCTCGGACAGGCTACGAGCAGTACTTC. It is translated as CASSDPRTGYEQYF.

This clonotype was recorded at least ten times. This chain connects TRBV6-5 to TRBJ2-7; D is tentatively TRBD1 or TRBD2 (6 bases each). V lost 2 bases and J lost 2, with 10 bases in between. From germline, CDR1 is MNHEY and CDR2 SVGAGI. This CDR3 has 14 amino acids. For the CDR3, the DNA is TGTGCCAGCAGTTACGGGGGGCGGACCTACGAGCAGTACTTC. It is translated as CASSYGGRTYEQYF.